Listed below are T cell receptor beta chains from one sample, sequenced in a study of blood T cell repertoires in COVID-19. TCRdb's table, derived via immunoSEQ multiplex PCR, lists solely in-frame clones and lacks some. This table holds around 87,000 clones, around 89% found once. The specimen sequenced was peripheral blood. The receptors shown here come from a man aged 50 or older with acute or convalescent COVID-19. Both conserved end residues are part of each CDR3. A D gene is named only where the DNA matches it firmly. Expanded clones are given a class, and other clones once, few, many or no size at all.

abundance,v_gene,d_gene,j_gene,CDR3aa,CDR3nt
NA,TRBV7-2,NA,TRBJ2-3,CASRFTPGMDTQYF,TGTGCCAGCAGGTTTACTCCGGGGATGGATACGCAGTATTTT
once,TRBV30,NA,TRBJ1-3,CAWSVGGSGNTIYF,TGTGCCTGGAGTGTCGGGGGGTCTGGAAACACCATATATTTT
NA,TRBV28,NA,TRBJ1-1,CASSLHLNTEAFF,TGTGCCAGCAGTTTACATTTGAACACTGAAGCTTTCTTT
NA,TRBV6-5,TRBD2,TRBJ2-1,CASRLTSGDYNEQFF,TGTGCCAGCAGGCTTACTAGCGGGGACTACAATGAGCAGTTCTTC
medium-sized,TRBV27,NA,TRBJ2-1,CASSTQTGAQGQFF,TGTGCCAGCAGTACACAAACAGGCGCTCAGGGGCAGTTCTTC
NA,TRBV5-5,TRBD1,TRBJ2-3,CASSLATGQGRTDTQYF,TGTGCCAGCAGCTTGGCAACCGGACAGGGGAGAACAGATACGCAGTATTTT
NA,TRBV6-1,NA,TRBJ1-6,CASSEDGESRSPLHF,TGTGCCAGCAGTGAAGATGGTGAAAGCCGCTCACCCCTCCACTTT
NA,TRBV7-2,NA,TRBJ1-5,CASSLGAQRHF,TGTGCCAGCAGCTTAGGGGCCCAACGGCATTTT
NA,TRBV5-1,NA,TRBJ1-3,CASSSQGSGNTIYF,TGCGCCAGCAGCTCACAGGGATCTGGAAACACCATATATTTT
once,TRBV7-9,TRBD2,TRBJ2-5,CASSLASGGEKTQYF,TGTGCCAGCAGCTTAGCTAGCGGGGGCGAAAAGACCCAGTACTTC
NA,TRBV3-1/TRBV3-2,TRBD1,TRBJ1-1,CASSPIDRVSTEAFF,TGTGCCAGCAGCCCCATCGACAGGGTAAGCACTGAAGCTTTCTTT
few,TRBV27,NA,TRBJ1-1,CASSKPGQENTEAFF,TGTGCCAGCAGTAAACCGGGACAAGAAAACACTGAAGCTTTCTTT
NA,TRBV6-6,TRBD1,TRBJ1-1,CASRIGTGNTEAFF,TGTGCCAGCAGGATAGGGACAGGGAACACTGAAGCTTTCTTT
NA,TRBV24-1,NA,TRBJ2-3,CATSDWGDRSDTQYF,TGTGCCACCAGTGACTGGGGGGATCGGTCAGATACGCAGTATTTT
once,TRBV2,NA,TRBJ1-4,CASSVGGSDEKLFF,TGTGCCAGCAGTGTGGGCGGGTCGGACGAAAAACTGTTTTTT
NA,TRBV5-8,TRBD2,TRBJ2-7,CASSPRGGQLYEQYF,TGTGCCAGCAGCCCGCGGGGGGGACAGTTGTACGAGCAGTACTTC
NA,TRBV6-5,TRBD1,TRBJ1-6,CASGRQGQNSPLHF,TGTGCCAGCGGGAGACAGGGCCAAAATTCACCCCTCCACTTT
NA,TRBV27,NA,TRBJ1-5,CASSPYSSNQPQHF,TGTGCCAGCAGTCCATACAGCAGCAATCAGCCCCAGCATTTT
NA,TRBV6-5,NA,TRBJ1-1,CASRYGTGMNTEAFF,TGTGCCAGCAGGTATGGTACAGGAATGAACACTGAAGCTTTCTTT
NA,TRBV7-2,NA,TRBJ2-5,CASSPHPGRETQYF,TGTGCCAGCAGCCCTCACCCGGGGAGAGAGACCCAGTACTTC
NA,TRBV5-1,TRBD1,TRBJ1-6,CASSRDREVYGNSPLHF,TGCGCCAGCAGCCGGGACAGGGAGGTGTATGGTAATTCACCCCTCCACTTT
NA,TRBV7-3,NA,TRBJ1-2,CASSLIGSIGYTF,TGTGCCAGCAGCTTAATCGGGTCTATTGGCTACACCTTC
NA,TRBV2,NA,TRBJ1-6,CASSAWTVKNSPLHF,TGTGCCAGCAGTGCCTGGACAGTAAAGAATTCACCCCTCCACTTT
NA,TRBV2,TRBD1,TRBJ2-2,CASRLDRGITGELFF,TGTGCCAGCAGACTCGACAGGGGAATCACCGGGGAGCTGTTTTTT
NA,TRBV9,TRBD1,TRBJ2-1,CASTPTGLTYNEQFF,TGTGCCAGCACCCCGACAGGGTTAACTTACAATGAGCAGTTCTTC
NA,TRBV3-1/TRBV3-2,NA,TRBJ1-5,CASSQVPHNQISNQPQHF,TGTGCCAGCAGCCAAGTTCCACATAATCAGATCAGCAATCAGCCCCAGCATTTT
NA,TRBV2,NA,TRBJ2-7,CASSESQGIDEQYF,TGTGCCAGCAGTGAAAGCCAGGGGATCGACGAGCAGTACTTC
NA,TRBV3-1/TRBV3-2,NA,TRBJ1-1,CASSRNTNPNTEAFF,TGTGCCAGCAGCCGTAACACAAACCCGAACACTGAAGCTTTCTTT
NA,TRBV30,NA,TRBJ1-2,CAWSAFSGGDGYTF,TGTGCCTGGAGCGCCTTTTCGGGAGGGGATGGCTACACCTTC
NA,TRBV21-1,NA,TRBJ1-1,CASSPLGGGTEAFF,TGTGCCAGCAGCCCCCTGGGGGGAGGAACTGAAGCTTTCTTT
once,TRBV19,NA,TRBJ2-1,CASSIQGLAWDEQFF,TGTGCCAGTAGTATTCAGGGTCTAGCGTGGGATGAGCAGTTCTTC
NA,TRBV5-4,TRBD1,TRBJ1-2,CASSLEKGQYYGYTF,TGTGCCAGCAGCTTAGAGAAGGGACAGTACTATGGCTACACCTTC